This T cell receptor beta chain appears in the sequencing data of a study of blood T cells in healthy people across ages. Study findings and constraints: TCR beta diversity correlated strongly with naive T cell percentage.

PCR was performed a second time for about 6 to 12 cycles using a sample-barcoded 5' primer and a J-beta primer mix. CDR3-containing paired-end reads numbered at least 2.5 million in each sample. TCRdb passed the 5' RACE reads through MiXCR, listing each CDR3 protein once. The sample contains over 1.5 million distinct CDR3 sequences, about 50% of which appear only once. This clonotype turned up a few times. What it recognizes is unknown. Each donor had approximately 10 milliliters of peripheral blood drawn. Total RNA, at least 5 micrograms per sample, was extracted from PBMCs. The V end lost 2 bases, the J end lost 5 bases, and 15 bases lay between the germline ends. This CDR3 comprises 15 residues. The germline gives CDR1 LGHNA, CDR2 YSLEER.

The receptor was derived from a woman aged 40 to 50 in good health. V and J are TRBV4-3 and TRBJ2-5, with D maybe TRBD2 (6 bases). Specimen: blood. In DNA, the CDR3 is TGCGCCAGCAGCCAATTGGGCGGGGTGGCGGAGACCCAGTACTTC. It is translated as CASSQLGGVAETQYF.